This is a list of T cell receptor beta chains from one sample in a study of blood T cell repertoires in COVID-19. Produced via immunoSEQ multiplex PCR; TCRdb's table is partial and in-frame only. The repertoire holds about 95,000 clones, with under 90% as singletons. The specimen was peripheral blood. All receptors come from a woman in her 70s with acute or convalescent COVID-19. CDR3s include the opening cysteine and the closing phenylalanine or tryptophan. D genes are given only for firm matches. Clone size is shown for a subset of rows, as once, few, many or a class of expanded clone.

>TRBJ1-1|few|TRBD1|TRBV6-5
TGTGCCAGCAGTTACTCGAACAGGGGTACCACTGAAGCTTTCTTT
CASSYSNRGTTEAFF
>TRBJ2-5|NA|NA|TRBV6-1
TGTGCCAGCAGTGAAGGCAGGGTAATGCAGCGAGGCCAAGAGACCCAGTACTTC
CASSEGRVMQRGQETQYF
>TRBJ1-2|NA|TRBD1|TRBV29-1
TGCAGCGTGGACCTGACAGGGGGCTATGGCTACACCTTC
CSVDLTGGYGYTF
>TRBJ2-3|NA|NA|TRBV3-1/TRBV3-2
TGTGCCAGCAGCCAAGGCGGGGCGCGCGATACGCAGTATTTT
CASSQGGARDTQYF
>TRBJ2-3|NA|NA|TRBV27
TGTGCCAGCAGTTCCCCCGGGACTTCCCGGGGAACGAGCACAGATACGCAGTATTTT
CASSSPGTSRGTSTDTQYF
>TRBJ1-2|NA|NA|TRBV27
TGTGCCAGCAGTTTAAAGAAGGGGAACTATGGCTACACCTTC
CASSLKKGNYGYTF
>TRBJ2-5|NA|TRBD1|TRBV6-5
TGTGCCAGCAGTTACTCTTGGGCAGGGGGCCAGTACTTC
CASSYSWAGGQYF
>TRBJ2-1|once|TRBD2|TRBV14
TGTGCCAGCAGCCAAGATCGGGGGACTAGCGGGCCGTTCTTC
CASSQDRGTSGPFF
>TRBJ2-7|NA|TRBD2|TRBV7-9
TGTGCCAGCAGCTTAGGCCTTAGGACCGGGACTAGCGGGACTGGGGAGCAGTACTTC
CASSLGLRTGTSGTGEQYF
>TRBJ1-2|NA|NA|TRBV3-1/TRBV3-2
TGTGCCAGCAGCCATCGGGACTATGGCTACACCTTC
CASSHRDYGYTF
>TRBJ2-2|NA|TRBD1|TRBV3-1/TRBV3-2
TGTGCCAGCAGCTTGGGACAGGGGGCTACCGGGGAGCTGTTTTTT
CASSLGQGATGELFF
>TRBJ2-1|NA|TRBD1|TRBV3-1/TRBV3-2
TGTGCCAGCAGCGGTCAGCACAGGGGGCTCTACAATGAGCAGTTCTTC
CASSGQHRGLYNEQFF
>TRBJ2-2|NA|NA|TRBV5-1
TGCGCCAGCAGCCAGGGTACCGGGGAGCTGTTTTTT
CASSQGTGELFF
>TRBJ1-4|NA|NA|TRBV13
TGTGCCAGAGAGAACAGCCCTGAAAAACTGTTTTTT
CARENSPEKLFF
>TRBJ1-2|NA|TRBD1|TRBV11-2
TGTGCCAGCAGCTTAGACCCGGACAGGGTGAGGACCTATGGCTACACCTTC
CASSLDPDRVRTYGYTF
>TRBJ2-7|NA|TRBD1|TRBV5-1
TGCGCCAGCAGCTTGGCCTTGAAACAGGGGGCGCGGTACGAGCAGTACTTC
CASSLALKQGARYEQYF
>TRBJ2-5|NA|NA|TRBV28
TGTGCCAGCCTACAGGGGACTCTGGAGACCCAGTACTTC
CASLQGTLETQYF
>TRBJ1-5|NA|NA|TRBV6-2/TRBV6-3
TGTGCCAGCATCCCCGGGGGGTTCAGTCAGCCCCAGCATTTT
CASIPGGFSQPQHF